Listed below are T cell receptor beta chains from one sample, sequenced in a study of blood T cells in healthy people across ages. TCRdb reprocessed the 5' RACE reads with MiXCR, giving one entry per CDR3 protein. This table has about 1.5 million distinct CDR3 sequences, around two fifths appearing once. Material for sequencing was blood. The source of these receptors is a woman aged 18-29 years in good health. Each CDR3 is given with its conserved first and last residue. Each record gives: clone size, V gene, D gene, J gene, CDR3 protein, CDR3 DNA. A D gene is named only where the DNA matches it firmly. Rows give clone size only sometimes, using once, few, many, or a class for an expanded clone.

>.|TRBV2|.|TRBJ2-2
CASSSPAGANTGELFF
TGTGCCAGCAGTTCCCCGGCAGGAGCTAACACCGGGGAGCTGTTTTTT
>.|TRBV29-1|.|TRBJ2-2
CSVAWGQDTGELFF
TGCAGCGTTGCCTGGGGGCAGGACACCGGGGAGCTGTTTTTT
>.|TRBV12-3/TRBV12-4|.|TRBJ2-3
CASSLGEMDTQYF
TGTGCCAGCAGTCTAGGTGAAATGGATACGCAGTATTTT
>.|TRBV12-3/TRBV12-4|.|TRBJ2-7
CASSPRVSAGEQYF
TGTGCCAGCAGCCCCAGAGTATCTGCTGGCGAGCAGTACTTC
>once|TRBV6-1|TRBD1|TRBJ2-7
CASSETGAYNEQYF
TGTGCCAGCAGTGAGACAGGGGCATACAATGAGCAGTACTTC
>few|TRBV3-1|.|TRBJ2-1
CASSQDVAVREQFF
TGTGCCAGCAGCCAAGATGTTGCGGTTCGCGAGCAGTTCTTC
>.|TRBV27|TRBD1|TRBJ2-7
CASRPDRGRNYEQYF
TGTGCCAGCAGACCGGACAGGGGGCGGAATTACGAGCAGTACTTC
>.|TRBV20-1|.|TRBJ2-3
CSAMPGTLRTDTQYF
TGCAGTGCAATGCCCGGGACACTTCGCACAGATACGCAGTATTTT
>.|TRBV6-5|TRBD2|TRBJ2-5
CASSYSSSSGAHGQETQYF
TGTGCCAGCAGTTACTCGTCTTCTAGCGGGGCTCATGGGCAAGAGACCCAGTACTTC
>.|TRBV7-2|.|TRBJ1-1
CASSSTQGLLLGNTEAFF
TGTGCCAGCAGCTCGACTCAGGGCCTTCTCCTGGGTAACACTGAAGCTTTCTTT
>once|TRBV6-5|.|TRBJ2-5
CASRPNRGGLQETQYF
TGTGCCAGCAGACCGAATCGAGGGGGATTACAAGAGACCCAGTACTTC
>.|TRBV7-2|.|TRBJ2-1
CASSASAGEYNEQFF
TGTGCCAGCAGCGCTTCAGCCGGGGAGTACAATGAGCAGTTCTTC
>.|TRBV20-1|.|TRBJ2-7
CSAARRSYEQYF
TGCAGTGCCGCCAGGCGATCCTACGAGCAGTACTTC
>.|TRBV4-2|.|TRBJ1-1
CASRLELNTEAFF
TGTGCCAGCAGGCTCGAGTTGAACACTGAAGCTTTCTTT
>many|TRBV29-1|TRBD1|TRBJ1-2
CSVDNLQGFGYTF
TGCAGCGTTGATAACCTACAGGGGTTTGGCTACACCTTC
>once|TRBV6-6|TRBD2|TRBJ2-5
CASSHLAGGQKTQYF
TGTGCCAGCAGCCACCTAGCGGGGGGGCAAAAGACCCAGTACTTC
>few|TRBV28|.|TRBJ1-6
CASSLGPRDSPLHF
TGTGCCAGCAGTTTAGGCCCGCGGGATTCACCCCTCCACTTT
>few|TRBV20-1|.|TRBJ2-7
CSAVSDSQYEQYF
TGCAGTGCTGTTTCGGACTCCCAATACGAGCAGTACTTC
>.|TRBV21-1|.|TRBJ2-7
CANPRDRGKDEQYF
TGTGCCAACCCCCGGGACAGGGGGAAAGACGAGCAGTACTTC
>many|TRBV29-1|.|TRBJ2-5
CSVENRVQETQYF
TGCAGCGTTGAAAATAGGGTCCAAGAGACCCAGTACTTC
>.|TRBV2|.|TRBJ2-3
CASSVIVRGTDTQYF
TGTGCCAGCAGTGTAATAGTTCGTGGCACAGATACGCAGTATTTT
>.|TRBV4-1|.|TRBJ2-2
CASSRGRGRMNTGELFF
TGCGCCAGCAGCCGAGGAAGGGGACGGATGAACACCGGGGAGCTGTTTTTT
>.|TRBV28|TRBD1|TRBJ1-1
CASSFSTGAGGAFF
TGTGCCAGCAGTTTCTCAACAGGGGCCGGCGGAGCTTTCTTT
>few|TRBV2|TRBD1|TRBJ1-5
CASRVDREGNQPQHF
TGTGCCAGCAGAGTTGACAGGGAGGGCAATCAGCCCCAGCATTTT
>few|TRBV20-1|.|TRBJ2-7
CSAPGVSYEQYF
TGCAGTGCTCCGGGTGTATCCTACGAGCAGTACTTC
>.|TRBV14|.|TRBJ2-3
CASSQAGVLSDTRYF
TGTGCCAGCAGCCAAGCGGGAGTCTTGTCAGATACGCGGTATTTT